The 25 T cell receptor beta chains below come from one sample, sequenced in a study of CD8 T cells in Susac syndrome. Roughly 0.45 to 1 ug RNA was reverse transcribed with random hexamers. Using its own MiXCR run on the immunoSEQ multiplex PCR reads, TCRdb lists one record per CDR3 protein. The data show under 85,000 distinct CDR3 sequences, over 85% seen once. The sample taken for sequencing was CD8+ T cells from PBMCs. The receptor source for this set is a human donor with Susac syndrome.

J is TRBJ1-5 and V is TRBV19; 9 nucleotides agree with TRBD1. V lost 3 bases, J lost 6 bases, and 6 bases stayed unmatched. The CDR3 has 15 residues. Per the germline V gene, CDR1 is LNHDA and CDR2 is SQIVND (reference sequence). The CDR3 DNA is TGTGCCAGTAGTATGGGACAGGGAGGCGGTCAGCCCCAGCATTTT. It yields the protein CASSMGQGGGQPQHF.

The V gene is TRBV6-1, the J gene TRBJ1-2, with 9 bases that match TRBD1. Germline CDR1 is MNHNS and CDR2 is SASEGT. The CDR3 is 13 residues long. Unmatched junction bases numbered 3, after V lost 4 bases and J lost 6 bases. The CDR3 reads CASSAGQGDGYTF. The CDR3 DNA sequence: TGTGCCAGCAGTGCGGGACAGGGTGATGGCTACACCTTC.

The chain combines TRBV4-1 with TRBJ1-5, with D possibly matching TRBD1 (5 bases). The V gene lost 0 bases and the J gene lost 3 bases, with 12 bases spanning the gap. CDR1 and CDR2 from the germline V gene are MGHRA and YSYEKL. CDR3 length equals 16 residues. This chain's CDR3 is CASSQDLGLFNQPQHF. The CDR3 nucleotides read TGCGCCAGCAGCCAAGATTTGGGACTTTTCAATCAGCCCCAGCATTTT.

The J gene is TRBJ2-2, the V gene TRBV11-2; D possibly corresponds to TRBD2 (6 bases). In germline, CDR1 is SGHAT, CDR2 FQNNGV. The V end was cut by 7 bases, the J end by 4 bases, with 19 bases between. The length of the CDR3 is 16 residues. This chain's CDR3 is CASKPIGGPSTGELFF. Written as DNA, the CDR3 is TGTGCCAGCAAACCCATAGGAGGGCCGAGCACCGGGGAGCTGTTTTTT.

The chain is built from TRBV4-3 and TRBJ2-1; D is possibly TRBD2 (5 bases). The CDR3 spans 17 residues. Between the trimmed V and J ends, which lost 4 bases and 0 bases, there was a span of 16 bases. The germline CDR1 and CDR2 sequences are LGHNA and YSLEER. The CDR3 is CASSPEATRRSYNEQFF. CDR3 sequence (DNA): TGCGCCAGCAGCCCAGAAGCCACTAGACGCTCCTACAATGAGCAGTTCTTC.

Regarding this clonotype: At one of its ends the junction is not consistent with the germline gene, which may arise from a read error. As DNA, the CDR3 is TGCGCCAGCAGCTTCGAGGACCCTGGAGACACCATATATTTT. Translation gives CASSFEDPGDTIYF. The genes are TRBV5-1 and TRBJ1-3; D is undetermined. Per the germline V gene, CDR1 is SGHRS and CDR2 is YFSETQ. The CDR3 totals 14 residues. Combining the CDR3 with reference TRBV5-1 and TRBJ1-3 gives the whole variable domain KAGVTQTPRYLIKTRGQQVTLSCSPISGHRSVSWYQQTPGQGLQFLFEYFSETQRNKGNFPGRFSGRQFSNSRSEMNVSTLELGDSALYLCASSFEDPGDTIYFGEGSWLTVV.

The rearrangement links TRBV28 to TRBJ2-1; D unclear. Germline assignment: CDR1 MDHEN and CDR2 SYDVKM. This CDR3 has 15 amino acids. With 6 bases removed from V and 0 bases from J, the gap between germline ends came to 12 bases. This CDR3 reads CASSPIGPSYNEQFF. The CDR3 bases are TGTGCCAGCAGCCCGATAGGGCCCTCCTACAATGAGCAGTTCTTC.

This sequence joins TRBV7-9 and TRBJ2-7; TRBD2 matches 8 bases. The V gene's germline CDR1 is SEHNR and CDR2 FQNEAQ (reference sequence). CDR3 length: 14 amino acids. J lost 5 bases, V lost 4 bases, and 7 bases had no gene match. The CDR3 DNA sequence: TGTGCCAGCAGCTCTGGAGCGGGAGTCAACGAGCAGTACTTC. Its protein product is CASSSGAGVNEQYF.

The chain links TRBV4-3 to TRBJ2-1; possibly TRBD2 for D (5 bases). Germline lookup yields CDR1 LGHNA and CDR2 YSLEER. The ends were cut back, 0 bases at V and 0 bases at J, with 15 bases in the middle. The CDR3 spans 18 residues. This CDR3 reads CASSQDAGLASSYNEQFF. In DNA form, the CDR3 reads TGCGCCAGCAGCCAAGATGCGGGCCTCGCGAGCTCCTACAATGAGCAGTTCTTC.

The chain links TRBV7-9 to TRBJ2-7, with D perhaps matching TRBD2 (5 bases). The CDR3 is made up of 13 amino acids. The germline V and J ends were trimmed by 5 bases and 2 bases, with 10 bases remaining between them. Germline CDR1 and CDR2: SEHNR and FQNEAQ (reference sequence). CDR3 in DNA: TGTGCCAGCAGCATGGACGGGGCCTACGAGCAGTACTTC. Translating it yields CASSMDGAYEQYF.

The chain is built from TRBV5-1 and TRBJ2-1; 9 positions agree with TRBD2. CDR1 and CDR2 (germline): SGHRS, YFSETQ. The CDR3 loop spans 15 amino acids. Trimming at V came to 2 bases and at J to 5 bases, leaving 5 bases not matched to a gene. Written as DNA, the CDR3 is TGCGCCAGCAGCTTTGCGACTAGCGGAAACAATGAGCAGTTCTTC. Translation gives CASSFATSGNNEQFF.

The chain links TRBV6-2 or TRBV6-3 to TRBJ2-1, with 7 bases identical to TRBD2. V lost 10 bases to trimming and J lost 0 bases; unmatched junction nucleotides: 6. The CDR3 spans 14 residues. Germline CDR1 reads MNHEY; CDR2 reads SVGEGT. The CDR3 region is CATLKRGSYNEQFF. In DNA, the CDR3 is TGTGCCACCCTGAAGCGGGGCTCCTACAATGAGCAGTTCTTC.

This chain connects TRBV7-7 to TRBJ2-1; tentative D call: TRBD1 (6 bases). Germline V gene sequence: CDR1 SSHAT, CDR2 FNYEAQ (reference sequence). Between the trimmed V and J ends, which lost 5 bases and 7 bases, there was a span of 12 bases. CDR3 size: 13 residues. The CDR3 sequence is CASSATQGNEQFF. CDR3 sequence (DNA): TGTGCCAGCAGCGCAACTCAGGGGAATGAGCAGTTCTTC.

The J gene is TRBJ2-3, the V gene TRBV28; 12 bases fit TRBD2. The junction had 9 bases not matched to a gene; V was cut back by 6 bases and J by 5 bases. Germline CDR1 is MDHEN and CDR2 is SYDVKM. The CDR3 runs to 16 residues. CDR3 DNA sequence: TGTGCCAGCAGCCCCTGGACTAGCGGGGAAAGAGATACGCAGTATTTT. Encoded protein: CASSPWTSGERDTQYF.

In its sample, this clonotype was seen a few times. The genes are TRBV29-1 and TRBJ2-7; 8 bases match TRBD2. The CDR3 runs 15 residues. In germline, CDR1 is SQVTM, CDR2 ANQGSEA. Unmatched junction bases numbered 8, after V lost 4 bases and J lost 0 bases. The CDR3 sequence is CSVAGAGGYSYEQYF. CDR3 sequence (DNA): TGCAGCGTTGCGGGTGCGGGGGGCTACTCCTACGAGCAGTACTTC.

The rearrangement joins TRBV2 to TRBJ2-3; D is possibly TRBD1 (6 bases). The CDR3 has 17 residues. The germline V gene has CDR1 SNHLY and CDR2 FYNNEI. Trimming took 5 bases from V and 2 from J, leaving 20 bases between them. In DNA, the CDR3 is TGTGCCAGCAGTCATAAAAGGACAGCACCCTTCACAGATACGCAGTATTTT. It encodes CASSHKRTAPFTDTQYF. Full variable domain (missing parts from reference TRBV2 and TRBJ2-3): EPEVTQTPSHQVTQMGQEVILRCVPISNHLYFYWYRQILGQKVEFLVSFYNNEISEKSEIFDDQFSVERPDGSNFTLKIRSTKLEDSAMYFCASSHKRTAPFTDTQYFGPGTRLTVL.

CDR3 protein: CASSILSSSETQYF. DNA of the CDR3: TGTGCCAGCAGTATACTCTCCTCCTCGGAGACCCAGTACTTC. The chain couples TRBV27 to TRBJ2-5; D ambiguous. Germline V gene data show CDR1 as MNHEY and CDR2 as SMNVEV (reference sequence). V lost 5 bases and J 5 bases, leaving 15 bases between the germline ends. The CDR3 contains 14 residues.

This sequence joins TRBV5-1 and TRBJ2-1; D perhaps matches TRBD2 (6 bases). This CDR3 region has 17 residues. Germline CDR1 and CDR2: SGHRS and YFSETQ. The V end lost 4 bases, the J end lost 0 bases, and 17 bases lay between the germline ends. DNA for the CDR3: TGCGCCAGCAGCCACAATTTCGACGGGAGCTCCTACAATGAGCAGTTCTTC. It is translated as CASSHNFDGSSYNEQFF.

The chain couples TRBV11-2 to TRBJ2-7; 9 bases map to TRBD1. Germline CDR1 and CDR2: SGHAT and FQNNGV. The V and J ends lost 7 bases and 2 bases, in that order; junction bases with no gene match: 9. The CDR3 loop spans 15 amino acids. The CDR3 here is CASTVGTGFTYEQYF. The CDR3, as DNA: TGTGCCAGCACTGTGGGGACAGGGTTTACCTACGAGCAGTACTTC.

The chain carries TRBV6-1 and TRBJ2-3; D is ambiguous. The CDR3 is 16 residues long. Germline V lookup: CDR1 MNHNS, CDR2 SASEGT. Trimming took off 6 bases at V and 0 bases at J, with 16 bases between the two ends. CDR3 sequence: CASSPHTASSTDTQYF. The CDR3 region has the DNA TGTGCCAGCAGCCCCCACACGGCCTCTAGCACAGATACGCAGTATTTT.

The rearrangement joins TRBV5-1 to TRBJ2-2; TRBD1 matches 7 bases. Trimming removed 4 bases from V and 7 bases from J; junction bases left unmatched: 7. CDR1 and CDR2 (germline): SGHRS, YFSETQ. This CDR3 contains 14 residues. The CDR3 region is CASSIGTDGGELFF. The DNA of the CDR3 is TGCGCCAGCAGCATCGGGACAGACGGCGGGGAGCTGTTTTTT.

Here the CDR3 DNA reads TGTGCCAGTAGTAGGGCTATCCGACCAAGTAATGAGCAGTTCTTC. Protein sequence: CASSRAIRPSNEQFF. This rearrangement joins TRBV19 to TRBJ2-1; the D is unclear. V gave up 4 bases and J gave up 7 bases, with 17 bases separating them. The CDR3 is 15 residues long. Germline-derived CDR1 and CDR2 are LNHDA and SQIVND (reference sequence). The whole variable domain, remainder taken from reference TRBV19 and TRBJ2-1, is DGGITQSPKYLFRKEGQNVTLSCEQNLNHDAMYWYRQDPGQGLRLIYYSQIVNDFQKGDIAEGYSVSREKKESFPLTVTSAQKNPTAFYLCASSRAIRPSNEQFFGPGTRLTVL.

The chain links TRBV6-6 to TRBJ2-3, with D perhaps matching TRBD1 (5 bases). Germline CDR1 reads MNHNY; CDR2 reads SVGAGI (reference sequence). Trimming pared 5 bases from V and 11 bases from J, leaving 8 bases between. The CDR3 runs 10 residues. The CDR3 DNA is TGTGCCAGCAGTAGTGGACAGCAGTATTTT. It codes for CASSSGQQYF.

The chain couples TRBV7-2 to TRBJ2-1, with D possibly being TRBD1 (6 bases). Germline V gene lookup returns CDR1 SGHTA and CDR2 FQGNSA. This CDR3 is built from 15 residues. V lost 5 bases, J lost 3 bases, and 14 bases lay in between. This chain's CDR3 is CASSDRGTRYNEQFF. Written as DNA, the CDR3 is TGTGCCAGCAGCGACCGTGGGACACGCTACAATGAGCAGTTCTTC.

The V and J genes are TRBV19 and TRBJ2-2; 12 nucleotides agree with TRBD1. CDR1 is LNHDA and CDR2 is SQIVND in the germline V gene (reference sequence). CDR3 length: 16 residues. Trimming at V came to 3 bases and at J to 7 bases, leaving 6 bases not matched to a gene. The CDR3 bases are TGTGCCAGTAGTATGAGGGGACAGGGGGCCGGCGGGGAGCTGTTTTTT. Translating gives CASSMRGQGAGGELFF.